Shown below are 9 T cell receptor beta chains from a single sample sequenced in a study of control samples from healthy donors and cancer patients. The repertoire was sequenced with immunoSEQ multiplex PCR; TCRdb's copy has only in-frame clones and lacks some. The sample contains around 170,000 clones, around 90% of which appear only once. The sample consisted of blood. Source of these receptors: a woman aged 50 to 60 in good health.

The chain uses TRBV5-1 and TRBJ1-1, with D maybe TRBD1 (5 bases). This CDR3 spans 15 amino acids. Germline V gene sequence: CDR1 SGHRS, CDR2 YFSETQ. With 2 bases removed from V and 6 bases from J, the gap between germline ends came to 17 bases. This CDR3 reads CASSLTSLRESEAFF. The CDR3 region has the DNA TGCGCCAGCAGCTTAACAAGCCTCAGGGAATCTGAAGCTTTCTTT.

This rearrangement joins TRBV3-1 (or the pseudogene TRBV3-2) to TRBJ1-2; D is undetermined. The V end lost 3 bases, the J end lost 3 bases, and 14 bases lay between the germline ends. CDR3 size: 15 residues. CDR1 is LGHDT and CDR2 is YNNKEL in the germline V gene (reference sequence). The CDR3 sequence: CASSQAFVGDYGYTF. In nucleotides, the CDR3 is TGTGCCAGCAGCCAGGCTTTTGTCGGGGACTATGGCTACACCTTC.

The CDR3 DNA reads as TGTGCCAGCAGTTTATCGGGACAGCCAGAGGGCAATCAGCCCCAGCATTTT. Translation gives CASSLSGQPEGNQPQHF. The V gene is TRBV28, the J gene TRBJ1-5, with 7 bases aligning to TRBD1. Germline assignment: CDR1 MDHEN and CDR2 SYDVKM. The V and J ends lost 1 base and 2 bases, in that order; junction bases with no gene match: 8. This CDR3 contains 17 residues.

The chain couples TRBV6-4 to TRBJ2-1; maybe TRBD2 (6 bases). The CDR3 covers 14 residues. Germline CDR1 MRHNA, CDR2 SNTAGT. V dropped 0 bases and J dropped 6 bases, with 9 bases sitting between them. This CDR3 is CASSDSGGSNEQFF. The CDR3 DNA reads TGTGCCAGCAGTGACTCAGGAGGGAGCAATGAGCAGTTCTTC.

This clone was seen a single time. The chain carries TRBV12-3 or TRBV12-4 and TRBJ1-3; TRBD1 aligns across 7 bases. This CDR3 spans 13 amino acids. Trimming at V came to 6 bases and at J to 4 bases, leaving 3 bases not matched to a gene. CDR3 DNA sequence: TGTGCCAGCAGAACAGGGGTCGGAAACACCATATATTTT. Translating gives CASRTGVGNTIYF.

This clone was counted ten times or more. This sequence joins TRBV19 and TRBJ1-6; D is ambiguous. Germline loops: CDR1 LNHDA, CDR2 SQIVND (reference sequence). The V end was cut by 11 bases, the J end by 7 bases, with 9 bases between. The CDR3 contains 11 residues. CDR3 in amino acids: CASSRNSPLHF. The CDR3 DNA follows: TGTGCCTCTAGCCGAAATTCACCCCTCCACTTT.

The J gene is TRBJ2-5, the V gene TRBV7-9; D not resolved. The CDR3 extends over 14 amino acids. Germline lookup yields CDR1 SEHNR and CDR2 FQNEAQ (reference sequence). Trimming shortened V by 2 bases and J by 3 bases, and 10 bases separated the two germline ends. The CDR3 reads CASSLYGWEETQYF. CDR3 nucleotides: TGTGCCAGCAGCTTATACGGCTGGGAAGAGACCCAGTACTTC.

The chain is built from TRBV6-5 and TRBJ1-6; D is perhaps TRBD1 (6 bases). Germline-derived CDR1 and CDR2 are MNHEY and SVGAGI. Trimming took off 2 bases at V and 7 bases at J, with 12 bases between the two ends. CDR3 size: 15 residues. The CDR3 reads CASSYGGTPNSPLHF. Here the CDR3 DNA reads TGTGCCAGCAGTTACGGGGGGACACCCAATTCACCCCTCCACTTT.

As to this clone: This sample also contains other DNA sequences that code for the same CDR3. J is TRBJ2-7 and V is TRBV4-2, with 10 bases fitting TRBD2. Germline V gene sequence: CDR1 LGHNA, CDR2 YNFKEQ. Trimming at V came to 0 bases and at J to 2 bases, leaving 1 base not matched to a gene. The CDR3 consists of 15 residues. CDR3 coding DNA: TGTGCCAGCAGCCAAGATCTAGCGGGGGCCTACGAGCAGTACTTC. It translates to CASSQDLAGAYEQYF.